This T cell receptor (beta chain) is from a study of vaccination and CD4 T cells after COVID-19. Overall study context: Investigators stimulated cells with overlapping spike peptides drawn from SARS-CoV-2, HCoV-NL63, HCoV-OC43 and HCoV-229E. General observations from the study: Clonotypes reactive to SARS-CoV-2 had a median that went up from roughly 21 to 40, but not significantly.

In this sample, this clonotype is medium-sized (0.01 to 0.1%). Its antigen is as yet unknown. Sequencing of DNA taken from cultured CD4+ T cells relied on the Oncomine TCR Beta short-read assay. Someone extracted genomic DNA from cultured CD4+ T cells. MiXCR was run by TCRdb on the PCR reads, yielding one entry per CDR3 protein. The top ten clones hold roughly 9.8% of a sample with some 9,900 distinct CDR3 sequences, 30% of them seen once. V trimming: 6 bases; J trimming: 3 bases; junction bases outside the gene matches: 3. CDR3 size: 13 residues. Germline V gene lookup returns CDR1 KGHDR and CDR2 SFDVKD. Treatment meaning: roughly 10-day PBMC culture with coronavirus spike peptide pools or control peptides (ViraFEST assay).

The chain carries TRBV24-1 and TRBJ2-7, with 8 bases lining up with TRBD1. The specimen was CD4+ T cells from blood, cultured in vitro, collected after SARS-CoV-2 vaccination. The receptor's source is a human donor who had recovered from COVID-19. CDR3 sequence (DNA): TGTGCCACCAGTCAGGACAGGGACTACGAGCAGTACTTC. It specifies CATSQDRDYEQYF.